What follows describes a single T cell receptor (beta chain). Its antigen is still unknown. These data originate in a study of cytomegalovirus exposure and HLA in healthy donors. Study findings and constraints: TCR beta chains numbering under 200 were designated cytomegalovirus-associated.

The donors gave bone marrow, and they were healthy. Though nominally healthy at sampling, donors likely had unrecorded immune exposures. This PCR relied on a set of 60 Vbeta primers and 13 Jbeta primers. This table comes from immunoSEQ multiplex PCR, and its TCRdb copy is limited to in-frame clones, with some not included. The repertoire consists of approximately 190,000 clones, with around four fifths occurring once and the leading ten covering about 0.8%. The CDR3 runs to 14 residues. CDR1 and CDR2 from the germline V gene are MDHEN and SYDVKM. Sequenced: PBMCs. This TCR derives from a woman between 18 and 29 years old in good health and CMV-seronegative. This chain joins TRBV28 and TRBJ2-7, with 7 nucleotides matching TRBD1. The J call is doubtful: the DNA matches TRBJ2-1 better. Here the CDR3 reads CASKGQSSYNEQFF. The CDR3 DNA sequence: TGTGCCAGCAAGGGACAGTCTTCCTACAATGAGCAGTTCTTC.